This TCR beta chain was profiled in a study of OX40 agonist ivuxolimab in advanced cancers. In its sample, this clone was seen once. The antigen remains undetermined. Measured with immunoSEQ multiplex PCR; TCRdb has only the in-frame clones, and not every one. Of about 59,000 clones listed, more than 70% are singletons. General study findings and limits: Average numbers of expanded clones were greater in CD8+ T cells than in CD4+.

V was clipped by 2 bases and J by 6 bases; unmatched bases: 12. This CDR3 has 16 amino acids. Germline V gene data show CDR1 as SGHAT and CDR2 as FQNNGV. The input for sequencing was CD4+ or CD8+ T cells sorted from blood, taken in a trial of the OX40 agonist ivuxolimab. This sequence originates from an adult with an advanced solid tumor such as melanoma, head and neck, liver or kidney cancer. The chain couples TRBV11-2 to TRBJ2-7, with 8 bases fitting TRBD2. The CDR3 bases are TGTGCCAGCAGCTTAAGCCTAGCGGGTACCTTAGGCGAGCAGTACTTC. It codes for CASSLSLAGTLGEQYF.